The following is a T cell receptor (beta chain) sequence with its context. Germline CDR1 SGHDT, CDR2 YYEEEE. Germline trimming cut 4 bases from V and 7 bases from J; bases unmatched to any gene: 8. This CDR3 is 15 amino acids long. This record belongs to a study of blood T cell repertoires in COVID-19. Study-wide context: COVID-19 samples collected from the United States, Italy and Spain covered acute and convalescent phases.

Sequencing used immunoSEQ multiplex PCR; TCRdb keeps in-frame clones, though not all of them. The table includes fewer than 450,000 clones, 88% detected once. The chain has TRBV5-6 and TRBJ1-6, with 7 bases that match TRBD1. The sequence derives from a woman in her 70s with COVID-19, enrolled during active disease. Sequenced material: peripheral blood. DNA for the CDR3: TGTGCCAGCAGCCGCGACAGGGTGGTCAATTCACCCCTCCACTTT. Translation: CASSRDRVVNSPLHF. Based on the CDR3 plus reference TRBV5-6 and TRBJ1-6, the full variable domain is DAGVTQSPTHLIKTRGQQVTLRCSPKSGHDTVSWYQQALGQGPQFIFQYYEEEERQRGNFPDRFSGHQFPNYSSELNVNALLLGDSALYLCASSRDRVVNSPLHFGNGTRLTVT.